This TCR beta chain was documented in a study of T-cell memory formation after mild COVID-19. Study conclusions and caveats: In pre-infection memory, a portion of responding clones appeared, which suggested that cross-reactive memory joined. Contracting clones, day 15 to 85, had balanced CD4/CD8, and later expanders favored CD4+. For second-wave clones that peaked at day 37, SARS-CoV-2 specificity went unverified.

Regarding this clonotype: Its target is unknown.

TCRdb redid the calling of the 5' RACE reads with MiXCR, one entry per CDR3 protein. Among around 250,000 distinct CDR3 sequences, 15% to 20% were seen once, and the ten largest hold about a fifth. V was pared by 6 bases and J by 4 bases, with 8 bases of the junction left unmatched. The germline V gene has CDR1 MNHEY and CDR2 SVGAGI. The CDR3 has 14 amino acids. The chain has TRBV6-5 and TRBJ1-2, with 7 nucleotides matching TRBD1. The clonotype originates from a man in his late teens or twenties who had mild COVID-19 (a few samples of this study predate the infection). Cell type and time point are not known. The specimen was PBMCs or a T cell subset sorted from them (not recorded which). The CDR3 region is CASSRGTVFYGYTF. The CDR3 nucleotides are TGTGCCAGCAGCCGCGGGACAGTCTTCTATGGCTACACCTTC.